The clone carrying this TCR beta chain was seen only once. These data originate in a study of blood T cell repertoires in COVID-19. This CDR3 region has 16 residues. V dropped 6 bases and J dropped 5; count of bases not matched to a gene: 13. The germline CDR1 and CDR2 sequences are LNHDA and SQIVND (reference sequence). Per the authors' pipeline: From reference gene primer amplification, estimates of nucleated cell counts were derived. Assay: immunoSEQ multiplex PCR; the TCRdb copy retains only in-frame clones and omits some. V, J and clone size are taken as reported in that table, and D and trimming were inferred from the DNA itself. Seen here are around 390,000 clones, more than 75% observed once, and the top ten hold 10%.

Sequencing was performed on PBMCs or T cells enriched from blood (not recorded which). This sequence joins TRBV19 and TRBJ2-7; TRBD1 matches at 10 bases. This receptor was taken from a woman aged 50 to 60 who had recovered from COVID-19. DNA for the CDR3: TGTGCCAGTAGCTATCCTCGGGGACAGGGGAATAACGAGCAGTACTTC. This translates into CASSYPRGQGNNEQYF.